What follows are 23 T cell receptor beta chains derived from one specimen sequenced in a study of cytomegalovirus exposure and HLA in healthy donors. The PCR contained 60 Vbeta and 13 Jbeta primers. The method was immunoSEQ multiplex PCR; TCRdb's version includes in-frame clones alone and lacks a portion of them. The profile shows 130,000 or so clones, approximately 82% of them singletons. The sequenced sample was PBMCs. The receptor source for this set is a man between 18 and 35 years old in good health and CMV-seropositive.

This clone was counted between two and nine times. The chain couples TRBV5-1 to TRBJ1-6; no clear D. The germline CDR1 and CDR2 sequences are SGHRS and YFSETQ. This CDR3 has 13 amino acids. Trimming cost V 0 bases and J 17 bases, with 15 bases left between them. The chain's CDR3 is CASSLVDGGEFHF. Here the CDR3 DNA reads TGCGCCAGCAGCTTGGTCGACGGCGGGGAGTTCCACTTT.

The chain couples TRBV30 to TRBJ2-3; 8 nucleotides agree with TRBD2. CDR3 length: 13 amino acids. Germline trimming cut 4 bases from V and 8 bases from J; bases unmatched to any gene: 8. Germline V gene sequence: CDR1 GTSNPN, CDR2 SVGIG (reference sequence). The CDR3 spells CAWTPPGGGTQYF. The DNA of the CDR3 is TGTGCCTGGACCCCCCCGGGGGGGGGTACGCAGTATTTT.

The V call is TRBV11-3, the J call TRBJ1-1; tentative D call: TRBD1 (5 bases). This CDR3 comprises 13 residues. Trimming shortened V by 8 bases and J by 5 bases, and 15 bases separated the two germline ends. Germline CDR1 and CDR2: SGHNT and YENEEA. Here the CDR3 DNA reads TGTGCCAGCGGTAAAGGGGTAGGGACTGAAGCTTTCTTT. This translates into CASGKGVGTEAFF.

CDR3 DNA: TGTGCCAGCAGCTTAGCTCTTGATCAGGGGGCTTATGGCTACACCTTC. Protein sequence: CASSLALDQGAYGYTF. The chain is built from TRBV11-2 and TRBJ1-2; TRBD1 matches at 8 bases. The CDR3 is 16 amino acids. V was pared by 1 base and J by 5 bases, with 9 bases of the junction left unmatched. Germline assignment: CDR1 SGHAT and CDR2 FQNNGV.

V and J are TRBV27 and TRBJ1-1; TRBD1 might be the D (5 bases). CDR1 and CDR2 from the germline V gene are MNHEY and SMNVEV (reference sequence). V was clipped by 6 bases and J by 4 bases, with 15 bases between them. The CDR3 is 14 amino acids. In DNA, the CDR3 is TGTGCCAGCAGCCCACTAGGGGAGGGCACTGAAGCTTTCTTT. This encodes CASSPLGEGTEAFF.

This clone was seen a handful of times. The rearrangement uses TRBV2 and TRBJ2-7; D might be TRBD1 (5 bases). CDR3 length equals 14 residues. The germline V and J ends were trimmed by 4 bases and 4 bases, with 14 bases remaining between them. The germline V gene encodes CDR1 SNHLY and CDR2 FYNNEI. In nucleotides, the CDR3 is TGTGCCAGCAGTGTAGGGGCCAAAGAGTACGAGCAGTACTTC. Translation: CASSVGAKEYEQYF.

The chain joins TRBV28 to TRBJ2-3, with a possible D match to TRBD2 (6 bases). This CDR3 is built from 15 residues. V lost 5 bases, J lost 5 bases, and 17 bases lay in between. CDR1 is MDHEN, CDR2 SYDVKM, per germline. In DNA form, the CDR3 reads TGTGCCAGCAGTCCGGGACTCAATGAAGGAGATACGCAGTATTTT. Its protein product is CASSPGLNEGDTQYF.

In its sample, this clone was seen a few times. The rearrangement uses TRBV11-2 and TRBJ2-7; 11 nucleotides agree with TRBD2. The CDR3 spans 15 residues. Trimming removed 1 base from V and 7 bases from J; junction bases left unmatched: 6. The V gene's germline CDR1 is SGHAT and CDR2 FQNNGV. In DNA form, the CDR3 reads TGTGCCAGCAGCTTAGTAGCGGGAGGGCCAGGGGAGCAGTACTTC. Residues: CASSLVAGGPGEQYF.

This chain uses TRBV19 with TRBJ2-2; 9 positions agree with TRBD1. After removal of 6 bases from V and 6 bases from J, the junction contained 11 bases not matched to a gene. CDR1 LNHDA and CDR2 SQIVND come from the germline V gene (reference sequence). The CDR3 runs to 16 residues. CDR3 sequence: CASSVGTGRAPGELFF. CDR3 sequence (DNA): TGTGCCAGTAGCGTTGGGACAGGGAGGGCCCCCGGGGAGCTGTTTTTT.

The chain links TRBV28 to TRBJ2-7; the match to TRBD2 covers 9 bases. V gave up 11 bases and J gave up 2 bases; unmatched junction bases: 13. The CDR3 sequence is 15 residues long. Germline-derived CDR1 and CDR2 are MDHEN and SYDVKM. The CDR3: CASRTLGGRAYEQYF. The DNA for the CDR3 is TGTGCCTCCAGAACGTTGGGCGGGAGGGCCTACGAGCAGTACTTC.

The chain combines TRBV28 with TRBJ2-1; TRBD2 matches at 8 bases. The junction had 20 bases not matched to a gene; V was cut back by 5 bases and J by 8 bases. Germline V gene data show CDR1 as MDHEN and CDR2 as SYDVKM. The CDR3 spans 18 residues. The CDR3 is CASSVGAQAGEKVDEQFF. The CDR3, as DNA: TGTGCCAGCAGTGTGGGGGCTCAAGCGGGAGAGAAAGTCGATGAGCAGTTCTTC.

The chain carries TRBV7-9 and TRBJ2-5; tentative D call: TRBD1 (6 bases). This CDR3 has 16 residues. Germline-derived CDR1 and CDR2 are SEHNR and FQNEAQ (reference sequence). V was pared by 7 bases and J by 1 base, with 19 bases between. The CDR3 is CASIPKGQGRQETQYF. CDR3 nucleotide sequence: TGTGCCAGCATCCCTAAGGGACAAGGACGCCAAGAGACCCAGTACTTC.

The chain is built from TRBV5-1 and TRBJ2-3, with TRBD2 matching over 10 bases. CDR1 is SGHRS and CDR2 is YFSETQ in the germline V gene. V shed 2 bases, J shed 4 bases, and the junction held 4 bases outside the gene matches. This CDR3 spans 15 amino acids. CDR3 DNA sequence: TGCGCCAGCAGCTTAGCGGGAGGGCCCGCAGATACGCAGTATTTT. Its translation: CASSLAGGPADTQYF.

The chain carries TRBV5-6 and TRBJ2-7; 12 nucleotides agree with TRBD2. Germline CDR1 reads SGHDT; CDR2 reads YYEEEE. The V gene end was trimmed by 0 bases and the J gene end by 2 bases; junction bases not matched to a gene: 6. The CDR3 contains 17 residues. The CDR3 sequence is CASSLELAGGFPYEQYF. The CDR3 DNA follows: TGTGCCAGCAGCTTGGAACTAGCGGGAGGATTCCCCTACGAGCAGTACTTC.

The CDR3 loop reads CASSRTGVYEQYF. The CDR3 DNA sequence: TGTGCCAGCAGTAGGACAGGGGTCTACGAGCAGTACTTC. The chain has TRBV2 and TRBJ2-5, with 9 bases lining up with TRBD1. The J call is in doubt because the DNA end fits TRBJ2-7 better. Germline V gene sequence: CDR1 SNHLY, CDR2 FYNNEI. The CDR3 has 13 residues.

This clone was picked up one time. This chain links TRBV5-1 with TRBJ2-7, with 9 bases aligning to TRBD2. Unmatched junction bases numbered 9, after V lost 3 bases and J lost 2 bases. The CDR3 covers 16 residues. The germline V gene encodes CDR1 SGHRS and CDR2 YFSETQ. The CDR3 nucleotides are TGCGCCAGCAGCTCCCAGCAGCGGGAGGTTACCTACGAGCAGTACTTC. As protein: CASSSQQREVTYEQYF.

Notes on this clone: An end of the junction differs from the germline gene, which may be a read error. This rearrangement joins TRBV9 to TRBJ2-3; a weak D match, TRBD2 (6 bases). The CDR3 length is 13 residues. Germline V gives CDR1 SGDLS, CDR2 YYNGEE. CDR3 bases: TGTGCCAGCAGCTTAACTAGCATAGATACGCAGTATTTT. Its protein product is CASSLTSIDTQYF.

The V and J genes are TRBV4-1 and TRBJ1-1; TRBD1 agrees at 7 bases. Per the germline V gene, CDR1 is MGHRA and CDR2 is YSYEKL. V dropped 0 bases and J dropped 5; count of bases not matched to a gene: 6. The CDR3 covers 15 residues. The DNA of the CDR3 is TGCGCCAGCAGCCAAGATTGGCCAGGGGGGACTGAAGCTTTCTTT. Protein: CASSQDWPGGTEAFF.

Only a few counts were recorded for this clone. The chain has TRBV28 and TRBJ2-7; no clear D. The V and J ends lost 4 bases and 4 bases respectively, with 5 bases between them. The CDR3 runs 11 residues. CDR1 is MDHEN and CDR2 is SYDVKM in the germline V gene. The CDR3 DNA sequence: TGTGCCAGCAGTTCACAGTACGAGCAGTACTTC. It is translated as CASSSQYEQYF.

The V and J genes are TRBV15 and TRBJ1-1; maybe TRBD1 (5 bases). The germline CDR1 and CDR2 sequences are LNHNV and YYDKDF (reference sequence). This CDR3 spans 15 amino acids. Trimming left V 5 bases short and J 6 bases short, with 19 bases between. DNA for the CDR3: TGTGCCACCAGCGGACGCCGGGACTTAATGGCTGAAGCTTTCTTT. Amino acids: CATSGRRDLMAEAFF.

V gene TRBV28 combines with J gene TRBJ2-1, with D possibly being TRBD1 (6 bases). With 6 bases removed from V and 0 bases from J, the gap between germline ends came to 12 bases. Germline loops: CDR1 MDHEN, CDR2 SYDVKM. The CDR3 is made up of 15 amino acids. CDR3 nucleotides: TGTGCCAGCAGACCACAGGGATTCTCCTACAATGAGCAGTTCTTC. This encodes CASRPQGFSYNEQFF.

The rearrangement links TRBV12-5 to TRBJ1-1; D is perhaps TRBD1 (5 bases). The CDR3 consists of 14 residues. Trimming pared 6 bases from V and 2 bases from J, leaving 13 bases between. Germline V lookup: CDR1 LGHNT, CDR2 FRNRAP. The CDR3 region is CASGPGGLNTEAFF. In DNA, the CDR3 is TGTGCTAGTGGCCCCGGGGGGTTAAACACTGAAGCTTTCTTT.

The chain recombines TRBV28 with TRBJ1-5; D may be TRBD1 (6 bases). Germline CDR1 reads MDHEN; CDR2 reads SYDVKM. The V and J ends lost 7 bases and 4 bases respectively, with 14 bases between them. CDR3 size: 14 residues. The CDR3 is CASKFRGRNQPQHF. CDR3 in DNA: TGTGCCAGCAAATTCAGGGGTAGGAATCAGCCCCAGCATTTT.